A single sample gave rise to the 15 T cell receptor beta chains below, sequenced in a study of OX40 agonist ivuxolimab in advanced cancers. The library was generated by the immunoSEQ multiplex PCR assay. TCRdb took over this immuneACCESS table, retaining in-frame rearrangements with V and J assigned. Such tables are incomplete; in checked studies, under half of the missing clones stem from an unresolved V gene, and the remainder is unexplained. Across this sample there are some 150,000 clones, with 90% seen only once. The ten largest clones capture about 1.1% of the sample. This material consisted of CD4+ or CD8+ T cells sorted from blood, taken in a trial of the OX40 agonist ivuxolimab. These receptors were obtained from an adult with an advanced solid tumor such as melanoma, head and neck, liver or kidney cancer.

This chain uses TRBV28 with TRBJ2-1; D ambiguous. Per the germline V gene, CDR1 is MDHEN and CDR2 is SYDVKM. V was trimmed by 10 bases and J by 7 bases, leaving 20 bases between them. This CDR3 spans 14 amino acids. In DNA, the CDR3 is TGTGCCACCCACCTGCCCCGGGCCCCAAATGAGCAGTTCTTC. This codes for CATHLPRAPNEQFF.

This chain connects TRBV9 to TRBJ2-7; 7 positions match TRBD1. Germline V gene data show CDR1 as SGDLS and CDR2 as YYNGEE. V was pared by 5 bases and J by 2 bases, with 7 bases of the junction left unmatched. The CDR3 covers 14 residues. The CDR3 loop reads CASSIGQATYEQYF. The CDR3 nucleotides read TGTGCCAGCAGTATAGGACAGGCAACCTACGAGCAGTACTTC.

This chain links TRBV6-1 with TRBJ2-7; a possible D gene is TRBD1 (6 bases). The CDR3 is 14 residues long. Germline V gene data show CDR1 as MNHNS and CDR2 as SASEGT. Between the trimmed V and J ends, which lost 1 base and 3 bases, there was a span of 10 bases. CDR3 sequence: CASSEGTDYYEQYF. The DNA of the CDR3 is TGTGCCAGCAGTGAAGGGACAGACTACTACGAGCAGTACTTC.

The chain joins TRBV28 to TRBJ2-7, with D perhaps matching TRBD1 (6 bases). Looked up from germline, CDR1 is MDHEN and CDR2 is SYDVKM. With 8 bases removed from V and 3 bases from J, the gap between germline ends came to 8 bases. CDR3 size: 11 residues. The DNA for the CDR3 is TGTGCCAGCTGGGGGCGCTACGAGCAGTACTTC. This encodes CASWGRYEQYF.

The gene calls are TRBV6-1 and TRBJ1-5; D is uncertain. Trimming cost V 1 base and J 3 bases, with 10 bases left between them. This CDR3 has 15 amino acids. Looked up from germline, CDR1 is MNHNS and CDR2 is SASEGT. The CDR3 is CASSEEFFINQPQHF. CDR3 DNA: TGTGCCAGCAGTGAAGAATTTTTCATCAATCAGCCCCAGCATTTT.

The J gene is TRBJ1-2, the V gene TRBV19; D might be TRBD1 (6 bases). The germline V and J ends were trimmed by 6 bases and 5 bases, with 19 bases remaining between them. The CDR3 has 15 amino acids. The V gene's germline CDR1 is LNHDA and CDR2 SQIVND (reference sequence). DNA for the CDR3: TGTGCCAGTAGCCCGACAGGCCCACTAATATATGGCTACACCTTC. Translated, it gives CASSPTGPLIYGYTF.

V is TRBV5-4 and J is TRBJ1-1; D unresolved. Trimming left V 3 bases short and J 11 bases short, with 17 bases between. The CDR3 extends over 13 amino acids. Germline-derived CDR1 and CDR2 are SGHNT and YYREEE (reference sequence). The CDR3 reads CASSSTSTRVAFF. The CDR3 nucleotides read TGTGCCAGCAGCTCCACTTCGACCCGTGTCGCTTTCTTT. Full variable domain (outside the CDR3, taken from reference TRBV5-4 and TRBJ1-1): ETGVTQSPTHLIKTRGQQVTLRCSSQSGHNTVSWYQQALGQGPQFIFQYYREEENGRGNFPPRFSGLQFPNYSSELNVNALELDDSALYLCASSSTSTRVAFFGQGTRLTVV.

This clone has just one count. This chain's CDR3 is CASSRGGINNEQFF. In nucleotides, the CDR3 is TGTGCCAGCAGCAGGGGGGGTATAAACAATGAGCAGTTCTTC. The chain couples TRBV11-3 to TRBJ2-1; the D gene is possibly TRBD2 (7 bases). CDR1 is SGHNT and CDR2 is YENEEA in the germline V gene. The CDR3 contains 14 residues. V lost 5 bases and J 5 bases, leaving 13 bases between the germline ends.

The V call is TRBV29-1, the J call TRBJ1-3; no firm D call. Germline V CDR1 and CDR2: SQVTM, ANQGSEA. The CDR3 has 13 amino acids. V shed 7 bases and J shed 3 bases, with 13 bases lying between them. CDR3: CSARRGFGNTIYF. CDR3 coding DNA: TGCAGCGCCCGCCGAGGGTTTGGAAACACCATATATTTT. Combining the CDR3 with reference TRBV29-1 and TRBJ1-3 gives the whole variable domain SAVISQKPSRDICQRGTSLTIQCQVDSQVTMMFWYRQQPGQSLTLIATANQGSEATYESGFVIDKFPISRPNLTFSTLTVSNMSPEDSSIYLCSARRGFGNTIYFGEGSWLTVV.

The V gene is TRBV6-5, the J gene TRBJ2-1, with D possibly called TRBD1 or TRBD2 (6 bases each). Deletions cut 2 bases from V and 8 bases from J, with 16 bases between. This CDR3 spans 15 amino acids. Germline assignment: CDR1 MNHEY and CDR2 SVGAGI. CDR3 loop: CASSYQGGRFDEQFF. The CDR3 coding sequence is TGTGCCAGCAGTTACCAAGGGGGGCGCTTCGATGAGCAGTTCTTC.

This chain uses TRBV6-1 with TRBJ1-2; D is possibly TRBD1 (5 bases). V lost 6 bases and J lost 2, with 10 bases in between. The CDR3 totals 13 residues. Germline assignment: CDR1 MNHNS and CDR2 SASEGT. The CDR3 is CASSPGGNYGYTF. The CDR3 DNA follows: TGTGCCAGCAGCCCGGGGGGAAACTATGGCTACACCTTC.

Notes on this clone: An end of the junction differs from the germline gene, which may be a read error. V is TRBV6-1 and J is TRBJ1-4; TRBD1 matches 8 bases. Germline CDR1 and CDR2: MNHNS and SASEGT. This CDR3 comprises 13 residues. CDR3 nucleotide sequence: TGTGCCAGCAGCGGACAGGGAAGTGAAAAACTGTTCTTT. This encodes CASSGQGSEKLFF.

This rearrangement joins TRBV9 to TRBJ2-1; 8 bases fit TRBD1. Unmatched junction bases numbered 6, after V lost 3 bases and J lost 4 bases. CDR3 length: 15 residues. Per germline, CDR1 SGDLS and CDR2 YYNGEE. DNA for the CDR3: TGTGCCAGCAGCGCAGACAGGGGTGGATACAATGAGCAGTTCTTC. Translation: CASSADRGGYNEQFF.

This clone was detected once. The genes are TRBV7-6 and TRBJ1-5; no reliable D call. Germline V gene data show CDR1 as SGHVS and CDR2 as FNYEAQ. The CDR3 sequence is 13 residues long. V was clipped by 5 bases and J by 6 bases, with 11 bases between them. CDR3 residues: CASSLGAGQPQHF. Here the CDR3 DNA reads TGTGCCAGCAGCCTAGGAGCTGGTCAGCCCCAGCATTTT.

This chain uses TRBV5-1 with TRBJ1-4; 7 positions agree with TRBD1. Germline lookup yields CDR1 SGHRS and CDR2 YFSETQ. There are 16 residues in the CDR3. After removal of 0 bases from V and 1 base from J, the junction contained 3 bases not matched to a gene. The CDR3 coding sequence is TGCGCCAGCAGCTTGGACAGGGGAGGAACTAATGAAAAACTGTTTTTT. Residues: CASSLDRGGTNEKLFF. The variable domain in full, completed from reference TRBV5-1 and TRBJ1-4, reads KAGVTQTPRYLIKTRGQQVTLSCSPISGHRSVSWYQQTPGQGLQFLFEYFSETQRNKGNFPGRFSGRQFSNSRSEMNVSTLELGDSALYLCASSLDRGGTNEKLFFGSGTQLSVL.